Given below is one T cell receptor (beta chain) in context. The antigen remains undetermined. A J-beta primer mix and a sample-barcoded 5' primer were used in a second PCR of roughly 7 to 12 cycles. Each CDR3 protein is one row after TCRdb ran MiXCR on the 5' RACE reads. The sample contains roughly 1.5 million distinct CDR3 sequences, 35% to 45% of which appear only once. This entry belongs to a study of blood T cells in healthy people across ages. Study in general: Capture via template switching afforded approximately one barcoded beta molecule per two T cells.

V was clipped by 1 base and J by 4 bases, with 13 bases between them. Looked up from germline, CDR1 is DFQATT and CDR2 is SNEGSKA (reference sequence). The length of the CDR3 is 15 residues. Notes on the study in general: The lack of PBMC sorting stopped any conclusive naive versus antigen-experienced comparison.

This receptor was obtained from a woman younger than 30 in good health. What was sequenced was blood. V and J are TRBV20-1 and TRBJ2-2; no firm D call. In nucleotides, the CDR3 is TGCAGTGCTAGAGCCCTCGGAGCGCGCACCGGGGAGCTGTTTTTT. Translating it yields CSARALGARTGELFF.